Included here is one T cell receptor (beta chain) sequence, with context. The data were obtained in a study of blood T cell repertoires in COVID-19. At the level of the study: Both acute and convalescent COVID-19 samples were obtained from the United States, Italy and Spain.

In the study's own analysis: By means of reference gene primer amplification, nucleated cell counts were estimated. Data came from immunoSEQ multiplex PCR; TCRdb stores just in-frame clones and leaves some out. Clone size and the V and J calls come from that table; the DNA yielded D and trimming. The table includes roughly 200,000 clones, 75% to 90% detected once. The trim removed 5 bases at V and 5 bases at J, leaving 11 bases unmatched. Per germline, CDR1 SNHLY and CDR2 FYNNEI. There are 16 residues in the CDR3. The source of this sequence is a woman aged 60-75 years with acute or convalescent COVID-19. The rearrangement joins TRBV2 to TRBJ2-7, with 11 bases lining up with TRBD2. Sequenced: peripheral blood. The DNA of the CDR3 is TGTGCCAGCAGTCAAGGGGTAGCGGGAGGGCAACACGAGCAGTACTTC. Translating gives CASSQGVAGGQHEQYF.